This entry features one T cell receptor (beta chain) sequence. The antigen is unknown. The CDR3 is made up of 14 amino acids. Trimming cost V 4 bases and J 1 base; bases outside gene matches: 2. Germline V gene data show CDR1 as LNHDA and CDR2 as SQIVND (reference sequence). The data belong to a study of cytomegalovirus exposure and HLA in healthy donors. Donors in the study were healthy people who gave bone marrow. Study-wide results and caveats: Three of the chains that were CMV-associated were confirmed in vitro to be specific for CMV antigens. Cytomegalovirus status, reportedly, was diagnosed with high specificity and sensitivity by the classifier.

PCR used 60 Vbeta primers and 13 Jbeta primers. Using immunoSEQ multiplex PCR, the repertoire was profiled, and TCRdb retains in-frame clones only, with some absent. The profile shows about 120,000 clones, about 85% of them singletons. This receptor was taken from a man aged 45-60 years in good health and CMV-seronegative. Sequenced input: PBMCs. The chain couples TRBV19 to TRBJ1-2, with 8 bases fitting TRBD1. This CDR3 is CASSRTGINYGYTF. CDR3 in DNA: TGTGCCAGTAGTAGGACAGGGATTAACTATGGCTACACCTTC. Looking up the rest from reference TRBV19 and TRBJ1-2 gives the full variable domain: DGGITQSPKYLFRKEGQNVTLSCEQNLNHDAMYWYRQDPGQGLRLIYYSQIVNDFQKGDIAEGYSVSREKKESFPLTVTSAQKNPTAFYLCASSRTGINYGYTFGSGTRLTVV.